The present entry profiles one TCR beta chain with its context. This clone was seen only a few times. Its antigen is unknown. The germline gene is not matched at one end of the junction; a read error may be the cause. What this sample's time point label stands for: 24 weeks on oral tofacitinib. Taken with the paper, the label for treatment or condition translates to: oral pan-JAK inhibitor, 5-10 mg twice daily. Lesional scalp punch biopsies and peripheral blood were collected from alopecia areata patients. PBMCs were isolated by density centrifugation and stained for CD3, CD4 and CD8, and CD4+ and CD8+ T cells were sorted on a FACSAria. The data belong to a study of CD8+ T cells in alopecia areata (dated by TCRdb to 2017 to 2018). General notes on the study: The treated patients took part in an open-label pilot trial in which moderate-to-severe alopecia areata was treated with oral tofacitinib at 5 to 10 mg twice daily. Tofacitinib was administered for 6 to 18 months, and 6 months of follow-up off drug were then conducted to assess delayed response and recurrence. The SALT score, which quantifies the percentage of affected scalp surface area, was used to measure disease severity in treated patients. High-throughput TCRbeta sequencing was used to examine T cell clonal expansion in alopecia areata in both the C3H/HeJ mouse model and human patients. In humans, TCRbeta sequencing was performed on scalp tissue and on sorted CD4+ and CD8+ peripheral blood T cells from healthy controls and from patients with patchy or totalis/universalis alopecia areata. Biopsies were taken from tofacitinib-treated patients at baseline and again at 4 and 24 weeks into treatment, and several of those patients also had a later scalp biopsy. Clonality in the scalp was compared among normal scalp (n=4), patchy alopecia areata scalp (n=8), and alopecia totalis/universalis scalp (n=8). RNA came from the PAXgene miRNA kit for fixed scalp, the miRNeasy kit for PBMCs, and the RNeasy kit for mouse skin. immunoSEQ multiplex PCR using 35 Vbeta forward primers and 13 Jbeta reverse primers was used to amplify TCRbeta CDR3 regions.

The germline V gene encodes CDR1 GTSNPN and CDR2 SVGIG (reference sequence). The CDR3 goes from the cysteine to the phenylalanine over 10 residues. The read is trimmed to its CDR3 DNA, 30 bases read in frame from base 1. Receptors were amplified or captured by the immunoSEQ multiplex PCR assay. RNA was extracted from all samples and reverse transcribed into cDNA as template for TCR sequencing. First-strand cDNA was synthesized with SuperScript III using a 2:1 mix of oligo-dT and random hexamers. A synthetic immune receptor repertoire was used to gauge amplification bias, and whatever bias remained was removed computationally. The authors' pipeline ran thus. Raw reads were preprocessed to remove errors, and CDR3 was defined by IMGT conventions from the conserved cysteine to phenylalanine. Clonality was calculated as 1 minus Shannon entropy normalized by log2 of the number of productive unique TCRs. Scalp TCRbeta sequences were cross-referenced with sorted blood CD4 and CD8 repertoires so that the CD4 or CD8 identity of scalp clones could be inferred. In TCRdb, the immuneACCESS table is reduced to in-frame sequences with V and J assigned. These tables do not hold every clone; where another copy was compared, an unresolved V gene accounts for under half, and the others remain unexplained. V and J calls and clone size are those listed in that table; D and trimming were worked out from the DNA. This sample has 150,000 to 200,000 clones in its table, and 55% to 75% of those were observed once. The ten most abundant clones make up about 14% of the sample.

General findings and caveats noted by the study authors: Shared TCR sequences between patients were less evident than in mice, which may be partly attributable to HLA diversity in the patient population. Lesional scalp, especially in alopecia totalis/universalis, showed higher clonality and more expanded CD8+ clones than normal scalp, suggesting antigenic drive. Because the treated cohort was small and had only one nonresponder, larger studies are needed to examine links between baseline CD8+ expansion and response. Unlike mouse skin, where gammadelta T cells dominate, normal human skin contains resident alphabeta T cells that get sequenced too, which complicates analysis of the scalp TCR repertoire. Many expanded lesional clones were found to persist in scalp and blood during tofacitinib treatment, and relapse after treatment cessation may be partly explained by this persistence. Tofacitinib significantly lowered scalp clonality and the number of expanded CD8+ clones among the top 100 scalp clones.

This specimen was CD4+ T cells sorted from blood, taken at week 24, from a patient treated with tofacitinib. The source is a human donor with alopecia areata. The sequence joins TRBV30 to TRBJ1-2; TRBD1 matches 7 bases in the middle. Here the CDR3 is given as CAWSAGTVYF. The DNA sequence is as follows: TGTGCCTGGAGTGCCGGGACAGTTTACTTC.